The source of this T cell receptor (beta chain) is a study of blood T cell repertoires in COVID-19. At the level of the study: T cells, B-cell-depleted T cells, or PBMCs supplied cDNA or gDNA.

In the authors' methods: Reference gene primer amplification gave estimated nucleated cell counts. Only in-frame clones appear in the TCRdb table, and some are missing; sequencing was by immunoSEQ multiplex PCR. V and J calls and clone size are as listed in that table; D and trimming were resolved from the DNA. The data show fewer than 300,000 clones, with more than 70% seen just once and roughly 3.1% held by the top ten. Germline V lookup: CDR1 LNHNV, CDR2 YYDKDF (reference sequence). Trimming took off 2 bases at V and 4 bases at J, with 11 bases between the two ends. The CDR3 spans 15 residues. Sequencing was carried out using peripheral blood. The genes are TRBV15 and TRBJ2-2; D might be TRBD1 (6 bases). The source is a woman younger than 35 with acute or convalescent COVID-19. The CDR3 loop reads CATSRTRQVTGELFF. Written as DNA, the CDR3 is TGTGCCACCAGCAGAACGAGACAGGTCACCGGGGAGCTGTTTTTT.